There are a few counts of the clone carrying this TCR beta chain. The antigen is not known. One end of the junction does not line up with germline, which may come from a read error. The source of the sample is a study of blood T cells in healthy people across ages. Study results and limitations: In the absence of known donor CMV status, changes in expanded clonotypes were possibly confounded.

The second PCR ran about 6 to 12 cycles with a sample-barcoded 5' primer and J-beta primers. TCRdb analysed the 5' RACE reads with MiXCR anew, one entry per CDR3 protein. The profile covers more than 450,000 distinct CDR3 sequences, with roughly a quarter appearing a single time and about 3.9% taken by the ten largest. Germline values: CDR1 MGHDK, CDR2 SYGVNS. The CDR3 has 11 residues. This same sample was also part of a study on T cells of mothers and their children. From that second work: The shaping of TCR recombination output by thymic selection is similar in related and unrelated pairs.

The receptor comes from a boy aged 2 to 10 in good health. The chain has TRBV25-1 and TRBJ2-5; no reliable D call. The sample was blood. The DNA for the CDR3 is TGTGCCGGCAGTGTTGCCCTGTCCCAGTACTTC. Encoded protein: CAGSVALSQYF.